This record looks at one TCR beta chain sequence and its context. The germline gives CDR1 SGHVS, CDR2 FQNEAQ. This CDR3 spans 15 amino acids. With 5 bases clipped from V and 3 bases from J, the junction kept 8 bases outside the gene matches. This specimen comes from a study of CD8+CD57+ T cells in acquired aplastic anemia. Study-level background: Recorded DNA amounts for sorted CD4+ and CD8+ cells had an average of around 3.5 ug.

According to the study, genomic DNA was the template for TCR beta VDJ and CDR3 profiling. TCRdb re-called the reads through MiXCR, storing one row per CDR3 protein. The sample lists 300,000 or so distinct CDR3 sequences, 45% to 65% occurring once. The chain links TRBV7-8 to TRBJ2-7, with TRBD1 identical over 9 bases. The sequence was obtained from a human donor with severe aplastic anemia or a healthy control (not recorded which). Specimen: sorted CD4+, CD8+, or CD8+CD57+ T cells (not recorded which) from PBMCs. CDR3 sequence (DNA): TGTGCCAGCAGCGGGGGGACAGGGCCTAACTACGAGCAGTACTTC. This codes for CASSGGTGPNYEQYF.